This paragraph covers one T cell receptor beta chain sequence. These data are taken from a study of tumour-infiltrating T cells in Burkitt lymphoma. Study summary: Overall and progression-free survival were predicted by productive clonality.

CDR3 length equals 14 residues. The germline V gene has CDR1 ENHRY and CDR2 SYGVKD. V was pared by 2 bases and J by 5 bases, with 10 bases between. The assay was immunoSEQ multiplex PCR, and TCRdb's table has in-frame clones only and misses some. The sample records 7,000 or so clones, about a sixth being singletons. This sequence joins TRBV10-3 and TRBJ1-5; D is unresolved. Material: tumor tissue. The clonotype originates from a human donor with diffuse large B-cell lymphoma. The CDR3 DNA follows: TGTGCCATCAGTGAGACTCAAGTGGATCAGCCCCAGCATTTT. Amino acids: CAISETQVDQPQHF.